This T cell receptor beta chain was captured in a study of regulatory T cells in long-lasting Graves disease (dated by TCRdb to the early 2020s). For the study in its entirety: Patients with newly diagnosed Graves' disease had been on antithyroid drugs for under 3 months. A total of approximately 35 samples underwent TCR sequencing: about 13 from persistent and some 20 from newly diagnosed Graves' disease patients. This study used TCR sequencing and RNA sequencing of peripheral blood to compare persistent Graves' disease patients against newly diagnosed Graves' disease patients. The study was registered as a clinical trial and conducted in China.

The label giving this sample's time point can be read as: newly diagnosed GD, antithyroid drugs for less than 3 months. For both TCR sequencing and RNA sequencing, RNA was extracted from PBMCs in TRIzol. The diagnosis of Graves' disease followed American Thyroid Association guidelines. The patients came from an endocrinology department in Xi'an, China. Each patient gave around 9.2 milliliters of peripheral blood, collected in an EDTA anticoagulant tube. Ficoll Paque Plus density gradient separation was used to isolate PBMCs, and no further T cell sorting was done. RNA quality was checked with an Agilent 2100 Bioanalyzer and agarose gel, and concentration with a NanoDrop 2000. Beyond this particular receptor, the publication reports: Compared with newly diagnosed patients, persistent Graves' disease patients had lower TCR Shannon entropy and fewer highly expanded clones, which suggests clonal expansion. The study examined only peripheral blood because the primary lesion, thyroid tissue, could not be accessed. Sequencing and analysis were limited to the TCR beta chain. Persistent patients shared more public clonotypes among themselves (around 2,800) than newly diagnosed patients did (about 900). As a limitation, the authors acknowledged that the small sample size may reduce accuracy. TRBV28, TRBJ1-2 and TRBJ2-5 were preferentially used in persistent disease, while TRBV20-1 and TRBJ2-1 were favored in newly diagnosed disease.

The CDR3 spans 16 residues, from the cysteine through the phenylalanine. The retained sequence is limited to the CDR3, 48 bases, with the frame set at the first base. Trimming takes 3 bases from V and 1 base from J, and the germline ends sit 12 bases apart. The germline V gene encodes CDR1 MGHRA and CDR2 YSYEKL. The library relied on multiplex PCR. Sequencing relied on an Illumina HiSeq 4000. TCR beta libraries were built with iRepertoire HTBI primers and Arm-PCR amplification of CDR3 regions. Before sequencing, the PCR products underwent gel purification. The study's own analysis went as follows. Across samples, 60 to 80 TRBV and 14 TRBJ segments were identified and used for gene usage analysis of CDR3 amino acid clonotypes. COPE and FqMerger were used to merge filtered high-quality paired reads into contigs. BLAST was used to align contigs to the IMGT TRBV, TRBD and TRBJ reference genes, and CDR3 was defined following IMGT. Clonotypes above 0.1% frequency were classified as highly expanded clones. Shannon entropy was used to measure repertoire diversity, and the Gini coefficient was used to measure V-J evenness. Public clonotypes were defined as clonotypes shared by more than one individual. TCRdb reran the public reads through fastp at Q25 and MiXCR, keeping productive beta chains. Rows with one shared CDR3 protein collapse into an entry with the most common genes and DNA. Clone size and V and J calls follow TCRdb, not the original study. Across this sample there are 350,000 to 500,000 distinct CDR3 sequences, with 14% seen only once. The ten most abundant clones make up roughly 15% of the sample.

The table lists this clonotype with a few counts. This receptor's antigen is unknown. No much larger clone is present one base from it, and per-base qualities are unavailable. The sample was also linked to a second study, of T cells in Graves' hyperthyroidism and ophthalmopathy. The second paper states: Graves' hyperthyroidism was defined as stable when no progression to ophthalmopathy occurred over 18 months of follow-up. Hyperthyroidism patients were aged 18 to 65 years and newly diagnosed, with disease duration of less than 2 months. The study excluded patients with uncontrolled infections, other autoimmune diseases, pregnancy or lactation. Diagnoses were based on clinical symptoms, serum thyroxine and TRAb, thyroid ultrasound and orbital computed tomography. The first round of RT-PCR for the TCR CDR3 was performed with the HTBI primer set and the Qiagen OneStep RT-PCR kit. Most expanded thyroid clonotypes (frequency above 0.001) were also detected in blood, a finding suggesting that blood repertoires may reflect thyroid immune responses. A model built on a 13 V-J signature distinguished ophthalmopathy from stable hyperthyroidism, reaching about 88% sensitivity and around 81% specificity in cross-validation and 80%/75% in testing. In validation, the model predicted progression to ophthalmopathy a median of 6.5 months before onset, with about 71% sensitivity and 72.22% specificity. To identify distinguishing TCR V-J signatures, a discovery cohort of about 100 patients was used, comprising 40 to 45 with Graves' ophthalmopathy and around 57 with stable Graves' hyperthyroidism. An independent validation cohort of around 20 hyperthyroidism patients and about 16 patients who later progressed to ophthalmopathy tested prospective prediction of ophthalmopathy. The roughly 100 discovery patients were randomly divided into training and test sets at a 7:3 ratio. In addition, the study compared T-cell repertoires in thyroid tissue and in blood from about 6 Graves' hyperthyroidism patients. Once sampling was done, hyperthyroidism patients were given methimazole at a starting dose of 30 mg daily, whereas ophthalmopathy patients were given high-dose intravenous methylprednisolone. Libraries were constructed in a second round of multiplex PCR, after which size selection and purification were performed. Sequencing of the libraries was done on an Illumina HiSeq2000 using paired-end 100 bp reads. SOAPnuke was used to process the raw data, throwing out any read that contained adapters or uncalled bases, had a mean Phred below 15, or lacked an exact constant-primer or identifier match. High-quality paired reads were merged using COPE v1.2.5, and each unique nucleotide sequence was defined as a clonotype. MiTCR v1.1 was used to align clonotypes to the IMGT TRBV, TRBD and TRBJ reference segments. The analysis included only V-J combinations with a frequency above 0.0001, which together covered approximately 99% of the repertoires. A TCS score was defined as the ratio of F50 (clonal expansion) to E x V (chaos), with BLOSUM62-based TCRdist applied between CDR3 peptides within each V-J. Welch's t-statistics and random forest reduced roughly 530 V-J features to 13, which were used in a naive Bayes classifier (R e1071). No statistical method was used to fix the sample size in advance, and group allocation was not hidden from the investigators. TCR Vbeta CDR3 sequencing of 120 to 150 peripheral blood samples (approximately 44 ophthalmopathy, around 80 hyperthyroidism and roughly 17 progressor patients) is reported in the paper.

The material was peripheral blood mononuclear cells (PBMCs), obtained at new diagnosis, from a patient treated with antithyroid drugs. The V and J genes are TRBV4-1 and TRBJ2-2; TRBD2 might be the D gene, on 6 matching bases. The receptor was isolated from a woman aged 50 to 60 with Graves disease. Donor details come from another sample of the same person, matched by shared clones. The nucleotide sequence reads as follows: TGCGCCAGCAGCCATTGGAGGGATCAGAACACCGGGGAGCTGTTTTTT. Its amino acids are CASSHWRDQNTGELFF.